This T cell receptor beta chain was identified during a study of T-cell memory formation after mild COVID-19. There are 22 residues in the CDR3. The germline V gene has CDR1 KGHDR and CDR2 SFDVKD. The trim removed 4 bases at V and 1 base at J, leaving 17 bases unmatched. 5'RACE primed at constant segments yielded TCR alpha and TCR beta cDNA libraries bearing sample barcodes and UMIs. TCRdb analysed the 5' RACE reads with MiXCR anew, one entry per CDR3 protein. The sample lists nearly 110,000 distinct CDR3 sequences; over 15% were seen once. This clonotype was recorded a few times. The receptor comes from an adult woman who had mild COVID-19 (a few samples of this study predate the infection). Cell type and time point are not known. The V and J genes are TRBV24-1 and TRBJ2-3; TRBD2 matches 15 bases. The sequenced sample consisted of PBMCs or a T cell subset sorted from them (not recorded which). CDR3 nucleotide sequence: TGTGCCACCAGTGAAATTTGGCGCCCTGGACTAGCGGGAGGGCCAGGCACAGATACGCAGTATTTT. Translating gives CATSEIWRPGLAGGPGTDTQYF.